The T cell receptor (beta chain) under discussion was sequenced for a study of blood T cell repertoires in COVID-19. This table comes from immunoSEQ multiplex PCR, and its TCRdb copy is limited to in-frame clones, with some not included. The sample lists 250,000 or so clones, 87% occurring once. The V end lost 5 bases, the J end lost 2 bases, and 15 bases lay between the germline ends. Germline-derived CDR1 and CDR2 are MNHEY and SMNVEV (reference sequence). This CDR3 is built from 15 residues. Input material: peripheral blood. The source is a woman aged 40-49 years who had recovered from COVID-19. This chain links TRBV27 with TRBJ1-1; no clear D gene. In nucleotides, the CDR3 is TGTGCCAGCAGTCCGGTCGACACCTATAACACTGAAGCTTTCTTT. Translating gives CASSPVDTYNTEAFF.